The present entry profiles one T cell receptor (beta chain) with its context. What it binds is unknown. Germline V gives CDR1 SGHAT, CDR2 FQNNGV. The germline V and J ends were trimmed by 4 bases and 3 bases, with 13 bases remaining between them. This CDR3 is built from 14 residues. This record comes from a study of blood T cells in healthy people across ages. Then a second PCR, running about 6 to 12 cycles, was carried out with a sample-barcoded 5' primer and a J-beta primer mix. TCRdb recomputed calls from the 5' RACE reads with MiXCR, one row per CDR3 protein. The table has 1.5 million or so distinct CDR3 sequences, 42% seen once. Findings and caveats of the study: In older individuals, TCR beta diversity per million T cells was lower, falling roughly linearly with age. Donor CMV status, an unknown factor, possibly confounded changes in expanded clonotypes.

The sample consisted of blood. This chain joins TRBV11-2 and TRBJ2-7; D is ambiguous. The sequence was collected from a woman between 18 and 29 years old in good health. The CDR3 protein is CASSSTKRFYEQYF. CDR3 sequence (DNA): TGTGCCAGCAGCTCGACAAAGCGCTTCTACGAGCAGTACTTC. Drawing the rest from reference TRBV11-2 and TRBJ2-7, the complete variable domain is EAGVAQSPRYKIIEKRQSVAFWCNPISGHATLYWYQQILGQGPKLLIQFQNNGVVDDSQLPKDRFSAERLKGVDSTLKIQPAKLEDSAVYLCASSSTKRFYEQYFGPGTRLTVT.